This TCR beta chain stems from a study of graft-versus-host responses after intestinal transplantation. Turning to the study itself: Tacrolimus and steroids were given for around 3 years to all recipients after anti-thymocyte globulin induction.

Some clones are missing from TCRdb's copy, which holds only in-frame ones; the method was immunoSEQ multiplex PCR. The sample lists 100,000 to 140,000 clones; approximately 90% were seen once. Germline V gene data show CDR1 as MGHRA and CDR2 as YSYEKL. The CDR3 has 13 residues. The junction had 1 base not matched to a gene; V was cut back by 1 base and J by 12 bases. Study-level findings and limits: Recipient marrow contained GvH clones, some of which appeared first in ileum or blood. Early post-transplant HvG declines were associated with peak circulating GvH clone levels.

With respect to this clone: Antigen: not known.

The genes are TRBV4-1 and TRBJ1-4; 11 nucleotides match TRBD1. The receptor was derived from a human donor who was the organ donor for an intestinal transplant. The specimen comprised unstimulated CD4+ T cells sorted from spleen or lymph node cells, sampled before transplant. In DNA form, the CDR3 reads TGCGCCAGCAGCCAAGTGGACAGGGGGCAACTGTTTTTT. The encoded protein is CASSQVDRGQLFF.